A single sample is the source of the 4 T cell receptor beta chains below, sequenced in a study of CD8+CD57+ T cells in acquired aplastic anemia. The template used for profiling TCR beta VDJ and CDR3 was genomic DNA. TCRdb itself ran the reads through MiXCR, one entry per CDR3 protein. The sample yields about 150,000 distinct CDR3 sequences, more than 45% seen once. All patients picked for sequencing had shown, by flow cytometry, an expansion of CD8+CD57+ cells. The sequenced material came from sorted CD4+, CD8+, or CD8+CD57+ T cells (not recorded which) from PBMCs. The origin of the receptors is a human donor with aplastic anemia.

The rearrangement links TRBV18 to TRBJ1-4, with 8 bases identical to TRBD1. V shed 2 bases and J 3 bases; nucleotides not matched to a gene: 5. CDR1 is KGHSH, CDR2 LQKENI, per germline. This CDR3 has 16 residues. This chain's CDR3 is CASSPVQGVPNEKLFF. The CDR3, as DNA: TGTGCCAGCTCACCAGTACAGGGGGTCCCTAATGAAAAACTGTTTTTT.

This clonotype was recorded at least ten times. The V and J genes are TRBV5-6 and TRBJ2-5; D unresolved. V gave up 2 bases and J gave up 4 bases, with 9 bases separating them. The length of the CDR3 is 13 residues. The V gene's germline CDR1 is SGHDT and CDR2 YYEEEE. CDR3 sequence: CASSLGFSETQYF. CDR3 DNA: TGTGCCAGCAGCTTAGGGTTTTCAGAGACCCAGTACTTC.

This clonotype was detected ten times or more. This chain uses TRBV6-4 with TRBJ1-2; 7 bases agree with TRBD1. The CDR3 contains 13 residues. Germline lookup yields CDR1 MRHNA and CDR2 SNTAGT. V was clipped by 5 bases and J by 5 bases; unmatched bases: 5. CDR3 protein: CASSSTGKYGYTF. The DNA for the CDR3 is TGTGCCAGCAGTTCGACAGGGAAGTATGGCTACACCTTC.

This chain connects TRBV2 to TRBJ1-5, with 7 bases aligning to TRBD1. The germline CDR1 and CDR2 sequences are SNHLY and FYNNEI. CDR3 length equals 14 residues. The junction had 8 bases not matched to a gene; V was cut back by 8 bases and J by 4 bases. Written as DNA, the CDR3 is TGTGCCAGCTCACCAAAGACAGGGAATCAGCCCCAGCATTTT. Residues: CASSPKTGNQPQHF.